What follows are 14 T cell receptor beta chains derived from one specimen sequenced in a study of beta chain features in type 1 diabetes. Findings and caveats of the study: In every one of the four CD4+ subsets, TCRB CDR3s were moderately but significantly shorter in Type 1 diabetes patients.

These receptors have no known antigen. The whole isolated RNA underwent reverse transcription, so sequencing captured expressed TCRB transcripts. TCRdb's table, derived via immunoSEQ multiplex PCR, lists solely in-frame clones and lacks some. The table has approximately 50,000 clones, 63% seen once. Sequenced material: stem cell memory CD4+ T cells from blood. The receptors shown here come from a young woman with type 1 diabetes.

A few counts support this clone. The CDR3 loop reads CASSFHTGAQETQYF. The CDR3 nucleotides are TGCGCCAGCAGCTTCCATACGGGAGCTCAAGAGACCCAGTACTTC. The chain employs TRBV5-1 and TRBJ2-5; D is perhaps TRBD2 (6 bases). CDR3 length equals 15 residues. Germline V gene data show CDR1 as SGHRS and CDR2 as YFSETQ. Trimming cost V 2 bases and J 2 bases, with 13 bases left between them.

The rearrangement links TRBV11-2 to TRBJ1-2; TRBD1 might be the D (6 bases). The germline CDR1 and CDR2 sequences are SGHAT and FQNNGV. CDR3 length: 12 residues. V was cut by 0 bases and J by 8 bases, with 7 bases left in between. The CDR3 DNA reads as TGTGCCAGCAGCTTAGAGGGGGCGGGCTACACCTTC. Translation: CASSLEGAGYTF.

There are a few counts of this clone. The chain links TRBV7-9 to TRBJ2-1, with a tentative D call TRBD2 (6 bases). CDR1 and CDR2 from the germline V gene are SEHNR and FQNEAQ (reference sequence). This CDR3 comprises 14 residues. Trimming shortened V by 4 bases and J by 3 bases, and 10 bases separated the two germline ends. The CDR3 DNA reads TGTGCCAGCAGCTACCGGGACTTCTACAATGAGCAGTTCTTC. This gives the protein CASSYRDFYNEQFF.

The chain employs TRBV7-3 and TRBJ2-5; tentative D call: TRBD1 (5 bases). This CDR3 has 15 residues. Germline V CDR1 and CDR2: SGHTA, FQGTGA. Trimming stripped 4 bases from V and 1 base from J, with 13 bases between. The CDR3 nucleotides read TGTGCCAGCAGCTCCCAGGGAACAGGCCAAGAGACCCAGTACTTC. It is translated as CASSSQGTGQETQYF.

The chain joins TRBV5-1 to TRBJ2-1; maybe TRBD1 (6 bases). The CDR3 length is 15 residues. Trimming cost V 4 bases and J 1 base, with 12 bases left between them. The germline CDR1 and CDR2 sequences are SGHRS and YFSETQ. The DNA of the CDR3 is TGCGCCAGCAGCGCCAGGGGCGGATCCTACAATGAGCAGTTCTTC. This codes for CASSARGGSYNEQFF. The full variable domain, its missing parts supplied by reference TRBV5-1 and TRBJ2-1, is KAGVTQTPRYLIKTRGQQVTLSCSPISGHRSVSWYQQTPGQGLQFLFEYFSETQRNKGNFPGRFSGRQFSNSRSEMNVSTLELGDSALYLCASSARGGSYNEQFFGPGTRLTVL.

This clone turned up a few times. The gene calls are TRBV19 and TRBJ2-1; 13 positions match TRBD2. Germline V gene lookup returns CDR1 LNHDA and CDR2 SQIVND (reference sequence). V was pared by 4 bases and J by 9 bases, with 9 bases of the junction left unmatched. The CDR3 loop spans 16 amino acids. CDR3 amino acids: CASSTTGLAGFSEQFF. The CDR3 DNA is TGTGCCAGTAGTACTACGGGACTAGCGGGATTCAGTGAGCAGTTCTTC.

This clone was recorded once. An end of the junction differs from the germline gene, which may be a read error. The V and J genes are TRBV6-1 and TRBJ1-1; no firm D call. This CDR3 contains 13 residues. In germline, CDR1 is MNHNS, CDR2 SASEGT. The CDR3 bases are TGTGCCAGCAGTGAAAGTGGGTCGGCGGCCAGAGCCTTT. Its translation is CASSESGSAARAF.

The chain joins TRBV10-3 to TRBJ1-4, with 8 bases matching TRBD1. Trimming at V came to 6 bases and at J to 8 bases, leaving 14 bases not matched to a gene. CDR3 length: 16 amino acids. Per germline, CDR1 ENHRY and CDR2 SYGVKD. CDR3 protein: CAISVGQGTGGEKLFF. CDR3 coding DNA: TGTGCCATCAGCGTCGGACAGGGAACGGGTGGGGAAAAACTGTTTTTT.

V and J are TRBV4-1 and TRBJ2-5, with 7 nucleotides matching TRBD1. Gene TRBJ2-7 matches the end of the DNA better, so the J call may be wrong. Looked up from germline, CDR1 is MGHRA and CDR2 is YSYEKL. The CDR3 extends over 16 amino acids. For the CDR3, the DNA is TGCGCCAGCAGCCGATCGCCGGGACAGCAGACCTACGAGCAGTACTTC. It codes for CASSRSPGQQTYEQYF.

The chain combines TRBV5-1 with TRBJ2-5; 7 bases match TRBD1. The germline CDR1 and CDR2 sequences are SGHRS and YFSETQ. CDR3 length equals 14 residues. J was trimmed by 2 bases and V by 4 bases; bases with no gene match: 5. In DNA, the CDR3 is TGCGCCAGCAGCCGGGACAGCCTTCAAGAGACCCAGTACTTC. Protein product: CASSRDSLQETQYF.

The chain couples TRBV5-1 to TRBJ2-7; 9 bases map to TRBD1. Germline V gene lookup returns CDR1 SGHRS and CDR2 YFSETQ. V trimming: 3 bases; J trimming: 4 bases; junction bases outside the gene matches: 8. This CDR3 has 15 residues. The CDR3 DNA follows: TGCGCCAGCAGCTCGGCCCCGGGACAGGGTTACGAGCAGTACTTC. Protein: CASSSAPGQGYEQYF.

The rearrangement links TRBV5-1 to TRBJ1-5, with a tentative D call TRBD1 (5 bases). Looked up from germline, CDR1 is SGHRS and CDR2 is YFSETQ. CDR3 length equals 13 residues. V was clipped by 4 bases and J by 4 bases, with 9 bases between them. This CDR3 reads CASSVPGNQPQHF. In nucleotides, the CDR3 is TGCGCCAGCAGCGTACCAGGGAATCAGCCCCAGCATTTT.

This clone was seen more than once but under ten times. The chain links TRBV5-1 to TRBJ2-1, with 7 bases identical to TRBD2. The CDR3 runs 15 residues. Germline V lookup: CDR1 SGHRS, CDR2 YFSETQ. With 4 bases clipped from V and 2 bases from J, the junction kept 6 bases outside the gene matches. The CDR3 DNA reads as TGCGCCAGCAGCGGCGGGAGTCTCCCCTACAATGAGCAGTTCTTC. Translated: CASSGGSLPYNEQFF.

The rearrangement uses TRBV19 and TRBJ1-2; D unresolved. Germline V CDR1 and CDR2: LNHDA, SQIVND (reference sequence). There are 14 residues in the CDR3. Trimming stripped 3 bases from V and 8 bases from J, with 16 bases between. In DNA, the CDR3 is TGTGCCAGTAGTATTTCCGACGCAGCGAAGGGCTACACCTTC. It translates to CASSISDAAKGYTF. Complete variable domain (other parts from reference TRBV19 and TRBJ1-2): DGGITQSPKYLFRKEGQNVTLSCEQNLNHDAMYWYRQDPGQGLRLIYYSQIVNDFQKGDIAEGYSVSREKKESFPLTVTSAQKNPTAFYLCASSISDAAKGYTFGSGTRLTVV.